What follows describes a single T cell receptor (beta chain). As yet, its antigen is unknown. This sample is drawn from a study of PD-1 blockade in classical Hodgkin lymphoma. Study results and caveats: Why the repertoires differ is still unclear, perhaps disease activity or prior therapy.

The time point here: cycle 4 day 1 (C4D1), after 5 to 7 weeks of nivolumab. All the patients suffered relapse after autologous stem cell transplantation, and brentuximab vedotin exposure differed. Repertoires were generated with immunoSEQ multiplex PCR, while TCRdb's copy carries only in-frame clones and drops some. The sample has some 7,000 clones; 65% to 80% are singletons. The CDR3 covers 16 residues. Trimming took off 0 bases at V and 4 bases at J, with 12 bases between the two ends. The germline V gene encodes CDR1 SGHVS and CDR2 FNYEAQ. The chain employs TRBV7-6 and TRBJ1-4; the D gene is possibly TRBD1 (5 bases). This clonotype was obtained from a human donor with classical Hodgkin lymphoma. The starting material was peripheral blood mononuclear cells (PBMCs), obtained before the fourth cycle of nivolumab. CDR3 nucleotides: TGTGCCAGCAGCTTAGCCGACAGTTACGTTAATGAAAAACTGTTTTTT. Translated, it gives CASSLADSYVNEKLFF.